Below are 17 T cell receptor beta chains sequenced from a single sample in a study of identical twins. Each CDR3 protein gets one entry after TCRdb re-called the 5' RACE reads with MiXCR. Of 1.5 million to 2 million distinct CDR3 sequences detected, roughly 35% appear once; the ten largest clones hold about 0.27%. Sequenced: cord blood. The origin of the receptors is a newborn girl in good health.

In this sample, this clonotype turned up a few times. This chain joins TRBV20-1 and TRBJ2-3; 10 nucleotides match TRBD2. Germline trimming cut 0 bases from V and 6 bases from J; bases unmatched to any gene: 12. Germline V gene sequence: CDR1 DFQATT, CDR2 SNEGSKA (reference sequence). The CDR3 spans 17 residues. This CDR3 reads CSARDRKSGGESDTQYF. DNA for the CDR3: TGCAGTGCTAGAGATCGTAAGAGCGGGGGGGAGTCGGATACGCAGTATTTT.

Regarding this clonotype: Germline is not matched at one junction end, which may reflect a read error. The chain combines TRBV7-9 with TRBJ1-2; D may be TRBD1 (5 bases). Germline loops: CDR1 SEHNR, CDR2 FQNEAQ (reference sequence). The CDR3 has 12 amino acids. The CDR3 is CAGSLVGDGYTF. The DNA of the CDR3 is TGTGCCGGCAGCCTAGTGGGGGACGGCTACACCTTC.

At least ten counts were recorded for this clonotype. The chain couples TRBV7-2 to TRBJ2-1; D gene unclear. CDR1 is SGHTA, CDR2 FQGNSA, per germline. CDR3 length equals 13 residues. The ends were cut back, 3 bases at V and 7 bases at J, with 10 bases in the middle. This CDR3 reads CASSFRSRNEQFF. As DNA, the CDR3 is TGTGCCAGCAGCTTCCGGAGCAGGAATGAGCAGTTCTTC.

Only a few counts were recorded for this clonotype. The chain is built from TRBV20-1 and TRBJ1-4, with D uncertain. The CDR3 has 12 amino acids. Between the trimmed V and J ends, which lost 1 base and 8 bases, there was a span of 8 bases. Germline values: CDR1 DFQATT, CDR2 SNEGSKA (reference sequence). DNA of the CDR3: TGCAGTGCTAGAGCCCTAGAGGAAAAACTGTTTTTT. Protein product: CSARALEEKLFF.

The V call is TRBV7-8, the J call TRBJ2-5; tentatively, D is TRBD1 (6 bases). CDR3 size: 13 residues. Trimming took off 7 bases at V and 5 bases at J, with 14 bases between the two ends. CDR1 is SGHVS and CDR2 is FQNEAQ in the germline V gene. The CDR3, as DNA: TGTGCCAGCACAACAGGGTTAGAGGAGACCCAGTACTTC. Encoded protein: CASTTGLEETQYF. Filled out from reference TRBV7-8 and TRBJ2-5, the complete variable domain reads GAGVSQSPRYKVAKRGQDVALRCDPISGHVSLFWYQQALGQGPEFLTYFQNEAQLDKSGLPSDRFFAERPEGSVSTLKIQRTQQEDSAVYLCASTTGLEETQYFGPGTRLLVL.

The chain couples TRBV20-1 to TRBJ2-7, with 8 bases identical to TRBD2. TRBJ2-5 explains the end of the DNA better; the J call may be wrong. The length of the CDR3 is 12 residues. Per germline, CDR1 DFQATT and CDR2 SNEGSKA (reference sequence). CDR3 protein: CSAHKAGGTQYF. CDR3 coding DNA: TGCAGTGCTCACAAGGCGGGGGGGACCCAGTACTTC.

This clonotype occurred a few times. The DNA for the CDR3 is TGTGCCAGCAGCCAGTACGCGGGGAGTGGGCAGTACTTC. This codes for CASSQYAGSGQYF. The rearrangement links TRBV13 to TRBJ2-5, with D perhaps matching TRBD2 (6 bases). Per germline, CDR1 PRHDT and CDR2 FYEKMQ (reference sequence). Trimming left V 5 bases short and J 11 bases short, with 18 bases between. The CDR3 loop spans 13 amino acids.

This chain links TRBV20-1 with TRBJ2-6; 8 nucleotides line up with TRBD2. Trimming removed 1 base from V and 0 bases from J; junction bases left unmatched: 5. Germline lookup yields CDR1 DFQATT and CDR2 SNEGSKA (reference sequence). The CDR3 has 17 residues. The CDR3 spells CSARGAGVLSGANVLTF. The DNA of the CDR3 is TGCAGTGCTAGAGGAGCGGGAGTACTCTCTGGGGCCAACGTCCTGACTTTC.

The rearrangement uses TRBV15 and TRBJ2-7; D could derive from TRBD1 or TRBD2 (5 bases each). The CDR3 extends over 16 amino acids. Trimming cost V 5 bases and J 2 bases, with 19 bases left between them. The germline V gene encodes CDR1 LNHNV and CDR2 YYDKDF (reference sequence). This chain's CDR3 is CATSLLPGRATYEQYF. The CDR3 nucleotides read TGTGCCACCAGCCTTCTTCCGGGACGGGCAACCTACGAGCAGTACTTC.

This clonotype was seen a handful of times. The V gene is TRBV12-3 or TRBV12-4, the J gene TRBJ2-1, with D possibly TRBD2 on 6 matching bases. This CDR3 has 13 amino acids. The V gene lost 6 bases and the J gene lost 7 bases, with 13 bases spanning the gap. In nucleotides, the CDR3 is TGTGCCAGCAGCCTCGGGAGCTGGAATGAGCAGTTCTTC. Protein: CASSLGSWNEQFF.

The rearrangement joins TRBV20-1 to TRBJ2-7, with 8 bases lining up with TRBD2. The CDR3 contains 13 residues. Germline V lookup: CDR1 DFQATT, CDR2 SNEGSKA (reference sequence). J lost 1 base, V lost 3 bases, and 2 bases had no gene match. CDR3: CSASGRESYEQYF. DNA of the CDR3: TGCAGTGCTAGCGGGAGGGAGTCCTACGAGCAGTACTTC.

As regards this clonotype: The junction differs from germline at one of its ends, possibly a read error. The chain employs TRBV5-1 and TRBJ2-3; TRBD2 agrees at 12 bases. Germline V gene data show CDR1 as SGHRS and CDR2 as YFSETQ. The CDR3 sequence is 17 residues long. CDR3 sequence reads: CARSLGLAGLGTDTQYF. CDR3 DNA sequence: TGCGCCAGAAGCTTGGGACTAGCGGGCCTCGGCACAGATACGCAGTATTTT.

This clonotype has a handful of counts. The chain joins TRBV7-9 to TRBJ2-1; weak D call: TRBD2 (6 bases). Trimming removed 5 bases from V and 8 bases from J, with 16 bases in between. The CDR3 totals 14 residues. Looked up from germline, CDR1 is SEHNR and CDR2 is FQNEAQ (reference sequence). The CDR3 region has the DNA TGTGCCAGCAGCGCACGGACTACCCGCGATGAGCAGTTCTTC. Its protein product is CASSARTTRDEQFF.

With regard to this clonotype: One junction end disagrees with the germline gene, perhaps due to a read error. CDR3 coding DNA: TGCGCCAGCAGTCAAGCACGGGGCCCGGGACTAGCGGACTACAATGAGCAGTTCTTC. It yields the protein CASSQARGPGLADYNEQFF. This sequence joins TRBV4-1 and TRBJ2-1; 11 bases are a match to TRBD2. The CDR3 consists of 19 residues. Germline V gene data show CDR1 as MGHRA and CDR2 as YSYEKL.

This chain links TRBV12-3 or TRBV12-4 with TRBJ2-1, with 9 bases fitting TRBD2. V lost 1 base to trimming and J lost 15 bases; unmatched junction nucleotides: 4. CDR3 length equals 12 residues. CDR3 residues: CASSLVLAGRFF. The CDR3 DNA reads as TGTGCCAGCAGTTTAGTTCTAGCGGGAAGGTTCTTC.

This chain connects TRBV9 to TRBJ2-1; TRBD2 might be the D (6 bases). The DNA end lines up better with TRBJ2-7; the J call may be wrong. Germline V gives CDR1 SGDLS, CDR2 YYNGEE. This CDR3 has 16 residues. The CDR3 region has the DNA TGTGCCAGCAGCGCGATCCGGGGGAGCTCCTACAATGAGCAGTACTTC. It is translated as CASSAIRGSSYNEQYF.

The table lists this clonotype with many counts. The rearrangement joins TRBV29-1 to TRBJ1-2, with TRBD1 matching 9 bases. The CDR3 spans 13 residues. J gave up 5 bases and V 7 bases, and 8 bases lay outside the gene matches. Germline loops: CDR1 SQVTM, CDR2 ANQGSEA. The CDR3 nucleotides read TGCAGCGCTCGAAAGGGACAGGGATATGGCTACACCTTC. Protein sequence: CSARKGQGYGYTF.